This entry describes one T cell receptor beta chain. Its antigen remains unidentified. The data originate from a study of post-analysis software for immune sequencing data. Study results and limitations: Roughly five TRBV segments, including TRBV5-6, TRBV5-1 and TRBV20-1, were more frequent in patients than controls. There was significantly lower normalized Chao1 diversity in multiple sclerosis patients than in controls.

cDNA libraries for TCR beta contained unique molecular identifiers. With roughly 0.85 to 11 million T cells as the source, 450,000 to 600,000 cDNA molecules resulted. TCRdb re-analysed the PCR reads in MiXCR, keeping a single row per CDR3 protein. The table records about 820,000 distinct CDR3 sequences, 53% of them present only once. This CDR3 has 12 amino acids. Germline V gives CDR1 DFQATT, CDR2 SNEGSKA (reference sequence). V lost 3 bases, J lost 9 bases, and 12 bases lay in between. Sequences were obtained from blood. This sequence was found in a girl aged 5 to 17 with multiple sclerosis. The chain combines TRBV20-1 with TRBJ2-1, with D possibly being TRBD2 (6 bases). CDR3 DNA: TGCAGTGCTAGCGGGAGTAGGGTTGAGCAGTTCTTC. This translates into CSASGSRVEQFF.